Listed here are 15 T cell receptor beta chains from one sample, sequenced in a study of T-cell reconstitution after alpha-beta-depleted transplantation in children. The library targeted TCRbeta and was prepared with unique molecular identifiers. MiXCR was run by TCRdb on the PCR reads, yielding one entry per CDR3 protein. The profile covers over 200,000 distinct CDR3 sequences, with about a tenth appearing a single time and roughly 28% taken by the ten largest. The sample was PBMCs, taken before TCRalphabeta/CD19-depleted stem cell transplant. Receptors originate from a child less than two years old with acute myeloid leukemia, due to receive a stem cell transplant.

This clonotype was recorded many times. The DNA of the CDR3 is TGCAGCGTTGGCGAGGACGAGCAGTACTTC. Protein: CSVGEDEQYF. The chain uses TRBV29-1 and TRBJ2-7; D unclear. The germline V and J ends were trimmed by 4 bases and 5 bases, with 6 bases remaining between them. The V gene's germline CDR1 is SQVTM and CDR2 ANQGSEA. This CDR3 contains 10 residues.

This clonotype was recorded many times. J is TRBJ2-1 and V is TRBV5-1; 10 bases agree with TRBD2. This CDR3 spans 14 amino acids. V was clipped by 8 bases and J by 8 bases; unmatched bases: 10. Germline V lookup: CDR1 SGHRS, CDR2 YFSETQ. DNA of the CDR3: TGCGCCAGTTCTAGCGGGAGACCAATCGATGAGCAGTTCTTC. Its translation: CASSSGRPIDEQFF.

This clonotype was recorded many times. The chain is built from TRBV11-2 and TRBJ2-1; 8 nucleotides line up with TRBD2. Germline lookup yields CDR1 SGHAT and CDR2 FQNNGV. V trimming: 5 bases; J trimming: 4 bases; junction bases outside the gene matches: 10. The CDR3 totals 16 residues. The CDR3, as DNA: TGTGCCAGCAGCCTCACCCCCGGGACTAGATACAATGAGCAGTTCTTC. Encoded protein: CASSLTPGTRYNEQFF.

At least ten counts were recorded for this clonotype. This chain joins TRBV7-9 and TRBJ2-5; D unresolved. In germline, CDR1 is SEHNR, CDR2 FQNEAQ (reference sequence). V lost 5 bases and J lost 1, with 11 bases in between. The CDR3 length is 14 residues. The CDR3 loop reads CASSAQTFQETQYF. The DNA for the CDR3 is TGTGCCAGCAGCGCGCAGACTTTCCAAGAGACCCAGTACTTC. The full variable domain, in which reference TRBV7-9 and TRBJ2-5 provide the parts outside the CDR3, is DTGVSQNPRHKITKRGQNVTFRCDPISEHNRLYWYRQTLGQGPEFLTYFQNEAQLEKSRLLSDRFSAERPKGSFSTLEIQRTEQGDSAMYLCASSAQTFQETQYFGPGTRLLVL.

This clonotype was seen at least ten times. The chain is built from TRBV19 and TRBJ2-7; 9 bases line up with TRBD1. CDR1 is LNHDA, CDR2 SQIVND, per germline (reference sequence). CDR3 length: 15 amino acids. After removal of 5 bases from V and 3 bases from J, the junction contained 8 bases not matched to a gene. The CDR3 DNA is TGTGCCAGTAGTTTCGGACAGGGGTCCCTCTACGAGCAGTACTTC. Translated, it gives CASSFGQGSLYEQYF.

This clonotype was counted at least ten times. This sequence joins TRBV10-3 and TRBJ2-5, with 9 bases fitting TRBD1. J lost 4 bases, V lost 10 bases, and 4 bases had no gene match. Germline lookup yields CDR1 ENHRY and CDR2 SYGVKD. The CDR3 has 12 amino acids. The CDR3: CATWDRVETQYF. In DNA, the CDR3 is TGTGCCACCTGGGACAGGGTAGAGACCCAGTACTTC.

This clonotype was seen many times. The rearrangement uses TRBV20-1 and TRBJ2-1; a weak D match, TRBD2 (5 bases). V shed 0 bases and J shed 5 bases, with 14 bases lying between them. The germline CDR1 and CDR2 sequences are DFQATT and SNEGSKA (reference sequence). This CDR3 has 15 residues. The DNA for the CDR3 is TGCAGTGCTAGAGACCGGACCAGAGGGAACAATGAGCAGTTCTTC. Its protein product is CSARDRTRGNNEQFF.

This chain joins TRBV4-3 and TRBJ2-4; 7 bases line up with TRBD1. Looked up from germline, CDR1 is LGHNA and CDR2 is YSLEER. The V gene end was trimmed by 10 bases and the J gene end by 2 bases; junction bases not matched to a gene: 5. The CDR3 is 13 residues long. The CDR3 coding sequence is TGCGCCACCTCACAGGGGTCCAAAAACATTCAGTACTTC. Translated, it gives CATSQGSKNIQYF.

In this sample, this clonotype turned up many times. The V and J genes are TRBV30 and TRBJ2-7; D is possibly TRBD1 or TRBD2 (5 bases each). Germline V gene sequence: CDR1 GTSNPN, CDR2 SVGIG (reference sequence). The CDR3 length is 14 residues. Trimming pared 5 bases from V and 1 base from J, leaving 15 bases between. The chain's CDR3 is CAWRTGTGSYEQYF. Written as DNA, the CDR3 is TGTGCCTGGCGAACCGGGACGGGTTCCTACGAGCAGTACTTC.

The rearrangement joins TRBV10-2 to TRBJ2-5; TRBD2 is a possible D gene (6 bases). This CDR3 is 14 amino acids long. CDR1 is WSHSY, CDR2 SAAADI, per germline. Trimming shortened V by 9 bases and J by 2 bases, and 16 bases separated the two germline ends. The CDR3 coding sequence is TGCGCCAGTGGGACCGCCCGGGGGCAAGAGACCCAGTACTTC. This codes for CASGTARGQETQYF.

V usage is TRBV10-1 and J usage is TRBJ2-7; D gene unclear. Near its end, the DNA agrees better with TRBJ2-1, so the J call may be wrong. The germline V gene has CDR1 WNHNN and CDR2 SYGVQD (reference sequence). The CDR3 spans 13 residues. The CDR3 nucleotides read TGCGCCAGCAGTCCACTTTCCGGCTACGAGCAGTTCTTC. It is translated as CASSPLSGYEQFF.

This clonotype has ten or more counts. This chain connects TRBV5-1 to TRBJ2-3, with TRBD2 identical over 11 bases. The CDR3 spans 19 residues. Trimming removed 4 bases from V and 3 bases from J; junction bases left unmatched: 16. Germline V gene sequence: CDR1 SGHRS, CDR2 YFSETQ. CDR3 sequence (DNA): TGCGCCAGCAGCCGCGGACTAGCGGGCTTTGCCCCTGGGACAGATACGCAGTATTTT. As protein: CASSRGLAGFAPGTDTQYF.

The rearrangement links TRBV10-3 to TRBJ2-6; a weak D match, TRBD2 (6 bases). CDR1 is ENHRY and CDR2 is SYGVKD in the germline V gene. Trimming left V 3 bases short and J 10 bases short, with 10 bases between. The CDR3 sequence is 13 residues long. CDR3 in amino acids: CAISDGTANVLTF. CDR3 nucleotide sequence: TGTGCCATCAGTGACGGGACTGCTAACGTCCTGACTTTC.

This clonotype was seen only a few times. This chain connects TRBV12-3 or TRBV12-4 to TRBJ1-6, with D unresolved. Between the trimmed V and J ends, which lost 10 bases and 1 base, there was a span of 11 bases. This CDR3 contains 14 residues. CDR3 protein: CAIKMTSYNSPLHF. CDR3 DNA: TGTGCCATCAAAATGACTTCCTATAATTCACCCCTCCACTTT.

This clonotype was picked up many times. The rearrangement joins TRBV5-5 to TRBJ2-2, with TRBD1 matching over 9 bases. The junction had 5 bases not matched to a gene; V was cut back by 4 bases and J by 4 bases. The CDR3 is made up of 15 amino acids. Germline CDR1 and CDR2: SGHKS and YYEKEE (reference sequence). The CDR3 DNA sequence: TGTGCCAGCAGCGAGACAGGGGGTGGCACCGGGGAGCTGTTTTTT. Amino acid sequence: CASSETGGGTGELFF.